The rows below give T cell receptor beta chains drawn from one sample of a study of blood T cell repertoires in COVID-19. Sequencing was performed with immunoSEQ multiplex PCR; in TCRdb, only in-frame clones are kept and a portion is missing. In the table there are about 470,000 clones, roughly 87% of which are singletons. Sequences were obtained from PBMCs or T cells enriched from blood (not recorded which). The receptors originated from a woman in her late teens or twenties who had recovered from COVID-19. The CDR3 runs from the conserved cysteine through the conserved F or W. Each record gives: J gene, V gene, clone size, D gene, CDR3 DNA, CDR3 protein. A D gene is named only where the DNA matches it firmly. Clone size is not always given. Where it is, it says once, few, many or a class for expanded clones.

TRBJ2-1,TRBV2,.,TRBD2,TGTGCCAGCCACCAAGGAGCGGGGGCCTACAATGAGCAGTTCTTC,CASHQGAGAYNEQFF
TRBJ1-1,TRBV7-8,.,TRBD1,TGTGCCAGCATGCTTGAGACAGGGCTGAACACTGAAGCTTTCTTT,CASMLETGLNTEAFF
TRBJ1-1,TRBV28,.,TRBD1,TGTGCCAGCAGCTTAACAGGGGATTATGAAGCTTTCTTT,CASSLTGDYEAFF
TRBJ1-2,TRBV6-5,once,.,TGTGCCACCCTGACAGTAGCCACCTATGGCTACACCTTC,CATLTVATYGYTF
TRBJ1-2,TRBV12-3/TRBV12-4,few,.,TGTGCCAGCAGTTTGGAGACTAACTATGGCTACACCTTC,CASSLETNYGYTF
TRBJ2-3,TRBV7-2,.,.,TGTGCCAGCAGCTCAGGGTGGTTATCCCATACGCAGTATTTT,CASSSGWLSHTQYF
TRBJ2-7,TRBV12-3/TRBV12-4,.,.,TGTGCCAGTGTAAAAGAGTTTGGTTACGAGCAGTACTTC,CASVKEFGYEQYF
TRBJ1-5,TRBV18,.,.,TGTGCCAGCTCACCCCAGGGTAGTCATAATCAGCCCCAGCATTTT,CASSPQGSHNQPQHF
TRBJ1-5,TRBV7-2,.,.,TGTGCCAGCAGCCTTACAGGGATCAGCAATCAGCCCCAGCATTTT,CASSLTGISNQPQHF
TRBJ1-2,TRBV6-5,.,.,TGTGCCAGCAGCCGTTCGGGGGGTTTAGGCTACACCTTC,CASSRSGGLGYTF
TRBJ1-5,TRBV30,.,TRBD1,TGTGCCTGGAGTAGGGGGCCCAATCAGCCCCAGCATTTT,CAWSRGPNQPQHF
TRBJ2-7,TRBV29-1,.,TRBD1,TGCAGCGGACAGGGGTCCTACGAGCAGTACTTC,CSGQGSYEQYF